A single sample is the source of the 29 T cell receptor beta chains below, sequenced in a study of blood T cell repertoires in COVID-19. Repertoires were generated with immunoSEQ multiplex PCR, while TCRdb's copy carries only in-frame clones and drops some. Found here are just under 45,000 clones, about 87% of them singletons; the top ten hold 1% to 1.5%. Material: peripheral blood. All receptors come from a middle-aged woman with acute or convalescent COVID-19.

The chain is built from TRBV5-1 and TRBJ1-1, with 12 bases matching TRBD1. CDR1 is SGHRS and CDR2 is YFSETQ in the germline V gene. V was pared by 3 bases and J by 3 bases, with 3 bases of the junction left unmatched. The CDR3 is made up of 15 amino acids. CDR3 loop: CASSSGDRGHTEAFF. The CDR3 DNA follows: TGCGCCAGCAGCTCTGGGGACAGGGGGCACACTGAAGCTTTCTTT.

The V gene is TRBV7-9, the J gene TRBJ1-6; D uncertain. With 4 bases removed from V and 7 bases from J, the gap between germline ends came to 11 bases. The germline gives CDR1 SEHNR, CDR2 FQNEAQ (reference sequence). The CDR3 length is 14 residues. The CDR3 DNA follows: TGTGCCAGCAGCTCCCCCCGAGGGAATTCACCCCTCCACTTT. Translating it yields CASSSPRGNSPLHF.

The chain is built from TRBV29-1 and TRBJ2-7; possible D gene TRBD1, 6 bases. This CDR3 has 13 amino acids. V gave up 4 bases and J gave up 5 bases, with 15 bases separating them. Germline CDR1 reads SQVTM; CDR2 reads ANQGSEA. The CDR3: CSVGRGTGNEQYF. The CDR3 nucleotides are TGCAGCGTTGGTAGGGGGACGGGGAACGAGCAGTACTTC.

This chain links TRBV19 with TRBJ2-5; maybe TRBD1 (6 bases). The CDR3 consists of 13 residues. V shed 3 bases and J shed 2 bases, with 7 bases lying between them. The germline CDR1 and CDR2 sequences are LNHDA and SQIVND (reference sequence). CDR3 DNA: TGTGCCAGTAGTATGACAGGTCAAGAGACCCAGTACTTC. Amino acids: CASSMTGQETQYF.

In this sample, this clone turned up a few times. The chain couples TRBV20-1 to TRBJ1-5, with D maybe TRBD1 (5 bases). V was cut by 3 bases and J by 3 bases, with 12 bases left in between. The germline V gene has CDR1 DFQATT and CDR2 SNEGSKA (reference sequence). The CDR3 totals 14 residues. CDR3 loop: CSASTGGDNQPQHF. For the CDR3, the DNA is TGCAGTGCTAGTACAGGAGGGGACAATCAGCCCCAGCATTTT.

The V gene is TRBV28, the J gene TRBJ2-5, with a possible D match to TRBD1 (6 bases). The CDR3 consists of 15 residues. Trimming took off 1 base at V and 7 bases at J, with 16 bases between the two ends. Looked up from germline, CDR1 is MDHEN and CDR2 is SYDVKM. CDR3 sequence (DNA): TGTGCCAGCAGTTTATCCCAGGGGACAAGGGGGACCCAGTACTTC. This codes for CASSLSQGTRGTQYF.

V gene TRBV7-2 combines with J gene TRBJ1-1, with TRBD1 identical over 12 bases. Trimming at V came to 4 bases and at J to 5 bases, leaving 8 bases not matched to a gene. The germline V gene has CDR1 SGHTA and CDR2 FQGNSA. The CDR3 spans 16 residues. CDR3 in DNA: TGTGCCAGCAGCTCTAGAGGGGACAGGGGGCGAACTGAAGCTTTCTTT. Its translation is CASSSRGDRGRTEAFF. Complete variable domain (other parts from reference TRBV7-2 and TRBJ1-1): GAGVSQSPSNKVTEKGKDVELRCDPISGHTALYWYRQSLGQGLEFLIYFQGNSAPDKSGLPSDRFSAERTGGSVSTLTIQRTQQEDSAVYLCASSSRGDRGRTEAFFGQGTRLTVV.

The chain employs TRBV7-9 and TRBJ1-1, with D perhaps matching TRBD1 (5 bases). The V gene's germline CDR1 is SEHNR and CDR2 FQNEAQ (reference sequence). There are 14 residues in the CDR3. The V end was cut by 6 bases, the J end by 3 bases, with 14 bases between. The CDR3 DNA reads as TGTGCCAGCAGGTCCAGGGTTGAGGACACTGAAGCTTTCTTT. Translation: CASRSRVEDTEAFF.

J is TRBJ2-1 and V is TRBV3-1 (or the pseudogene TRBV3-2), with D unclear. There are 15 residues in the CDR3. The V and J ends lost 3 bases and 1 base respectively, with 10 bases between them. Germline-derived CDR1 and CDR2 are LGHDT and YNNKEL (reference sequence). For the CDR3, the DNA is TGTGCCAGCAGCCACGCGTTCCAATCCTACAATGAGCAGTTCTTC. Residues: CASSHAFQSYNEQFF.

The rearrangement links TRBV19 to TRBJ2-7; 8 positions match TRBD1. The CDR3 contains 14 residues. Germline trimming cut 2 bases from V and 7 bases from J; bases unmatched to any gene: 7. CDR1 LNHDA and CDR2 SQIVND come from the germline V gene (reference sequence). CDR3 sequence: CASSISNRGMEQYF. CDR3 bases: TGTGCCAGTAGTATAAGTAACAGGGGGATGGAGCAGTACTTC. The whole variable domain, filled in from reference TRBV19 and TRBJ2-7, reads DGGITQSPKYLFRKEGQNVTLSCEQNLNHDAMYWYRQDPGQGLRLIYYSQIVNDFQKGDIAEGYSVSREKKESFPLTVTSAQKNPTAFYLCASSISNRGMEQYFGPGTRLTVT.

This clone was detected a few times. CDR3 in DNA: TGTGCCAGCAGCCTCGGCGGGAATGAGCAGTTCTTC. It translates to CASSLGGNEQFF. The chain combines TRBV4-2 with TRBJ2-1; weak D call: TRBD2 (5 bases). Per germline, CDR1 LGHNA and CDR2 YNFKEQ. This CDR3 spans 12 amino acids. Trimming took off 4 bases at V and 7 bases at J, with 8 bases between the two ends.

This rearrangement joins TRBV6-2 or TRBV6-3 to TRBJ2-6, with D possibly being TRBD2 (5 bases). The V and J ends lost 2 bases and 0 bases respectively, with 11 bases between them. Germline CDR1 MNHEY, CDR2 SVGEGT. The CDR3 totals 17 residues. CDR3 coding DNA: TGTGCCAGCAGTTACCGTGTCCGGGGCTCTGGGGCCAACGTCCTGACTTTC. It yields the protein CASSYRVRGSGANVLTF.

CDR3 protein: CASSEGTSGGTDTQYF. CDR3 DNA: TGTGCCAGCAGCGAAGGGACTAGCGGGGGTACAGATACGCAGTATTTT. The chain carries TRBV3-1 (or the pseudogene TRBV3-2) and TRBJ2-3, with TRBD2 identical over 14 bases. V shed 5 bases, J shed 3 bases, and the junction held 4 bases outside the gene matches. The CDR3 covers 16 residues. CDR1 is LGHDT, CDR2 YNNKEL, per germline (reference sequence).

This chain joins TRBV7-9 and TRBJ1-2; D possibly corresponds to TRBD1 (6 bases). This CDR3 contains 15 residues. Germline CDR1 reads SEHNR; CDR2 reads FQNEAQ (reference sequence). Trimming pared 2 bases from V and 8 bases from J, leaving 18 bases between. CDR3 coding DNA: TGTGCCAGCAGCTTAAGAGGCAGCCCGAGGGGGGGCTACACCTTC. Its translation is CASSLRGSPRGGYTF.

This clone was recorded a few times. The CDR3 bases are TGCGCCAGCAGCCAAGATGGCACAGACTATAATTCACCCCTCCACTTT. Its protein is CASSQDGTDYNSPLHF. The chain joins TRBV4-1 to TRBJ1-6; D is uncertain. Per the germline V gene, CDR1 is MGHRA and CDR2 is YSYEKL. The germline V and J ends were trimmed by 0 bases and 3 bases, with 9 bases remaining between them. CDR3 length equals 16 residues.

The chain couples TRBV12-3 or TRBV12-4 to TRBJ1-4; no firm D call. The CDR3 contains 13 residues. V shed 0 bases and J shed 8 bases, with 7 bases lying between them. The CDR3 protein is CASSLAEGEKLFF. The CDR3 bases are TGTGCCAGCAGTTTAGCTGAGGGAGAAAAACTGTTTTTT.

The chain couples TRBV5-6 to TRBJ2-2, with a tentative D call TRBD2 (6 bases). The CDR3 is 13 amino acids. Germline-derived CDR1 and CDR2 are SGHDT and YYEEEE. The V and J ends lost 4 bases and 10 bases respectively, with 14 bases between them. DNA for the CDR3: TGTGCCAGCAGCGCACCGGGGGACGAGGAGCTGTTTTTT. Its protein is CASSAPGDEELFF.

This chain connects TRBV9 to TRBJ2-1; D is unclear. Germline-derived CDR1 and CDR2 are SGDLS and YYNGEE. Deletions cut 4 bases from V and 5 bases from J, with 13 bases between. The CDR3 has 14 residues. The CDR3 loop is CASSSSSRNNEQFF. The CDR3 DNA sequence: TGTGCCAGCAGCTCCTCCTCGAGGAACAATGAGCAGTTCTTC.

The J gene is TRBJ1-1, the V gene TRBV7-2; no clear D gene. The V gene's germline CDR1 is SGHTA and CDR2 FQGNSA. Trimming removed 3 bases at V and 7 bases at J, with 15 bases between. The CDR3 is 14 residues long. The CDR3 coding sequence is TGTGCCAGCAGCTTGTCCGCGAGGGATTTTGAAGCTTTCTTT. This gives the protein CASSLSARDFEAFF.

This clone was seen more than once but under ten times. The chain employs TRBV5-1 and TRBJ2-5; weak D call: TRBD2 (6 bases). The ends were cut back, 1 base at V and 5 bases at J, with 9 bases in the middle. Germline V gene lookup returns CDR1 SGHRS and CDR2 YFSETQ. The CDR3 is 13 amino acids. The chain's CDR3 is CASSLTGGETQYF. DNA for the CDR3: TGCGCCAGCAGCTTGACTGGGGGGGAGACCCAGTACTTC.

The chain is built from TRBV28 and TRBJ2-3; the match to TRBD2 covers 9 bases. The CDR3 is 17 residues long. With 5 bases clipped from V and 2 bases from J, the junction kept 11 bases outside the gene matches. Germline CDR1 MDHEN, CDR2 SYDVKM. The CDR3 DNA follows: TGTGCCAGCAGTGCCCAGGGAGCGGGAGGATACACAGATACGCAGTATTTT. Amino acids: CASSAQGAGGYTDTQYF.

The genes are TRBV12-3 or TRBV12-4 and TRBJ1-2; D gene uncertain. V was trimmed by 4 bases and J by 4 bases, leaving 10 bases between them. This CDR3 has 13 residues. The CDR3 spells CASSYQAPYGYTF. The CDR3 coding sequence is TGTGCCAGCAGTTATCAGGCACCCTATGGCTACACCTTC.

The chain uses TRBV3-1 (or the pseudogene TRBV3-2) and TRBJ1-2, with D tentatively TRBD1 (6 bases). Germline CDR1 and CDR2: LGHDT and YNNKEL (reference sequence). This CDR3 contains 14 residues. Trimming stripped 4 bases from V and 7 bases from J, with 16 bases between. The CDR3 bases are TGTGCCAGCAGCCTAAGGCAGGGGTTGGGTGGCTACACCTTC. Protein sequence: CASSLRQGLGGYTF.

The chain uses TRBV29-1 and TRBJ2-3; D gene unclear. V lost 7 bases, J lost 2 bases, and 13 bases lay in between. The CDR3 has 13 residues. From germline, CDR1 is SQVTM and CDR2 ANQGSEA. CDR3 protein: CSARPRNTDTQYF. The CDR3 DNA follows: TGCAGCGCCCGACCCAGGAACACAGATACGCAGTATTTT.

The chain is built from TRBV30 and TRBJ1-6, with 8 bases matching TRBD1. The CDR3 has 14 amino acids. V lost 2 bases to trimming and J lost 5 bases; unmatched junction nucleotides: 2. Germline loops: CDR1 GTSNPN, CDR2 SVGIG (reference sequence). CDR3 amino acids: CAWSRGQDNSPLHF. CDR3 DNA: TGTGCCTGGAGTAGGGGACAGGATAATTCACCCCTCCACTTT.

The chain is built from TRBV28 and TRBJ1-4; TRBD1 matches at 8 bases. J gave up 3 bases and V 4 bases, and 7 bases lay outside the gene matches. This CDR3 has 16 residues. The V gene's germline CDR1 is MDHEN and CDR2 SYDVKM. The CDR3 sequence: CASSSSGQGPNEKLFF. Written as DNA, the CDR3 is TGTGCCAGCAGTTCTTCCGGACAGGGACCTAATGAAAAACTGTTTTTT.

J is TRBJ2-7 and V is TRBV27, with 11 bases fitting TRBD2. J lost 6 bases, V lost 4 bases, and 5 bases had no gene match. The CDR3 sequence is 14 residues long. In germline, CDR1 is MNHEY, CDR2 SMNVEV (reference sequence). Here the CDR3 DNA reads TGTGCCAGCAGTTCCTTAGCGGGAGGGATCGAGCAGTACTTC. Residues: CASSSLAGGIEQYF.

The genes are TRBV7-9 and TRBJ1-2; TRBD1 matches at 7 bases. Germline V gene sequence: CDR1 SEHNR, CDR2 FQNEAQ (reference sequence). The CDR3 sequence is 15 residues long. Trimming cost V 5 bases and J 3 bases; bases outside gene matches: 9. CDR3 DNA: TGTGCCAGCAGCCCTTTAACGACAGGGCACTATGGCTACACCTTC. The encoded protein is CASSPLTTGHYGYTF.

CDR3 region: CASRTQPRIGLAEESSYNEQFF. CDR3 in DNA: TGTGCCAGCAGGACCCAGCCACGAATCGGACTAGCGGAGGAGAGCTCCTACAATGAGCAGTTCTTC. The chain recombines TRBV28 with TRBJ2-1; 10 nucleotides line up with TRBD2. There are 22 residues in the CDR3. Trimming cost V 6 bases and J 0 bases; bases outside gene matches: 23. Germline lookup yields CDR1 MDHEN and CDR2 SYDVKM.